A single sample gave rise to the 3 T cell receptor beta chains below, sequenced in a study of OX40 agonist ivuxolimab in advanced cancers. Assay used: immunoSEQ multiplex PCR; TCRdb lists only in-frame clones, some missing. The table lists about 83,000 clones, about 80% of them singletons, with 1.5% to 2% in the top ten. The sequenced sample was CD4+ or CD8+ T cells sorted from blood, obtained in a trial of the OX40 agonist ivuxolimab. All receptors derive from an adult with an advanced solid tumor such as melanoma, head and neck, liver or kidney cancer.

The V gene is TRBV28, the J gene TRBJ2-5; no clear D gene. The assigned J gene may be wrong: the sequence end matches TRBJ2-7 better. The CDR3 length is 13 residues. The germline CDR1 and CDR2 sequences are MDHEN and SYDVKM. CDR3 DNA sequence: TGTGCCAGCAGTTTGGACGGTACCTACGAGCAGTACTTC. As protein: CASSLDGTYEQYF.

The V gene is TRBV5-1, the J gene TRBJ1-1; possibly TRBD1 for D (5 bases). This CDR3 is built from 16 residues. Per germline, CDR1 SGHRS and CDR2 YFSETQ. Trimming took 1 base from V and 1 from J, leaving 14 bases between them. CDR3 in amino acids: CASSLNQGRENTEAFF. CDR3 DNA sequence: TGCGCCAGCAGCTTGAATCAGGGTAGAGAGAACACTGAAGCTTTCTTT.

The CDR3 coding sequence is TGCGCCAGCCCCGTCGGACAGGACTCCTACGAGCAGTACTTC. The encoded protein is CASPVGQDSYEQYF. This chain links TRBV23-1 with TRBJ2-7; TRBD1 matches 7 bases. TRBV23-1 is assigned to the ORF class and has an uncertain function. The CDR3 is made up of 14 amino acids. Losses at the gene ends were 8 bases for V and 0 bases for J; bases not matched to a gene: 7.